Listed below are T cell receptor beta chains from one sample, sequenced in a study of vaccination effects on CD4 cells after COVID-19. The repertoire was sequenced with immunoSEQ multiplex PCR; TCRdb's copy has only in-frame clones and lacks some. The sample shows 35,000 to 45,000 clones, about three fifths of them seen only once. These receptors' targets are unknown. This specimen was CD4+ T cells from PBMCs cultured with HCoV-OC43 spike peptides, taken before COVID-19 vaccination. These receptors all come from a human donor who received a COVID-19 vaccine. Each CDR3 is given with its conserved first and last residue. D genes are given only for firm matches. Expanded clones are given a class, and other clones once, few, many or no size at all.

V gene: TRBV7-8
D gene: NA
J gene: TRBJ2-7
clone size: NA
CDR3 DNA: TGTGCCAGCAGCTTAGCGGTGGTAAGGTTAGGCTACGAGCAGTACTTC
CDR3 protein: CASSLAVVRLGYEQYF

V gene: TRBV5-1
D gene: TRBD2
J gene: TRBJ2-5
clone size: NA
CDR3 DNA: TGCGCCAGCAGCCCGCCGACTAGCGGGCGTGAGACCCAGTACTTC
CDR3 protein: CASSPPTSGRETQYF

V gene: TRBV28
D gene: NA
J gene: TRBJ2-1
clone size: NA
CDR3 DNA: TGTGCCAGCAGTTTCAATACACGCGATGAGCAGTTCTTC
CDR3 protein: CASSFNTRDEQFF

V gene: TRBV7-9
D gene: TRBD2
J gene: TRBJ2-1
clone size: NA
CDR3 DNA: TGTGCCAGCAACCTAGCGGGAGACAATGAGCAGTTCTTC
CDR3 protein: CASNLAGDNEQFF

V gene: TRBV19
D gene: NA
J gene: TRBJ2-6
clone size: NA
CDR3 DNA: TGTGCCAGTAGTATCGCAGGGGGGGGGCTAGCTCTCTCTGGGGCCAACGTCCTGACTTTC
CDR3 protein: CASSIAGGGLALSGANVLTF

V gene: TRBV13
D gene: TRBD1
J gene: TRBJ1-2
clone size: NA
CDR3 DNA: TGTGCCAGCAGCTTAGGGCCGTCAGGGGGCGATGGCTACACCTTC
CDR3 protein: CASSLGPSGGDGYTF

V gene: TRBV6-5
D gene: NA
J gene: TRBJ2-7
clone size: few
CDR3 DNA: TGTGCCAGCAGTTACTCGAGGGCTTACTCCTACGAGCAGTACTTC
CDR3 protein: CASSYSRAYSYEQYF

V gene: TRBV6-5
D gene: TRBD2
J gene: TRBJ2-3
clone size: NA
CDR3 DNA: TGTGCCAGCAGTTACTCGAGCGGGAGGGGCACAGATACGCAGTATTTT
CDR3 protein: CASSYSSGRGTDTQYF

V gene: TRBV7-8
D gene: NA
J gene: TRBJ2-4
clone size: NA
CDR3 DNA: TGTGCCAGCAGCCCAACAAGTACAGGGCCGCCAGGAAACATTCAGTACTTC
CDR3 protein: CASSPTSTGPPGNIQYF

V gene: TRBV29-1
D gene: NA
J gene: TRBJ2-5
clone size: NA
CDR3 DNA: TGCAGCGCTAACCTAGTGGGAGAGACCCAGTACTTC
CDR3 protein: CSANLVGETQYF

V gene: TRBV7-8
D gene: TRBD1
J gene: TRBJ1-3
clone size: few
CDR3 DNA: TGTGCCAGCAGCTTTGTCCGGGACAGATCTGGAAACACCATATATTTT
CDR3 protein: CASSFVRDRSGNTIYF

V gene: TRBV15
D gene: NA
J gene: TRBJ2-7
clone size: NA
CDR3 DNA: TGTGCCACCAGCAGAGATGGGACCGGGGGTGACGAGCAGTACTTC
CDR3 protein: CATSRDGTGGDEQYF

V gene: TRBV10-3
D gene: NA
J gene: TRBJ1-1
clone size: NA
CDR3 DNA: TGTGCCATCAGTGACCCTGGGGGACGAGAGAACACTGAAGCTTTCTTT
CDR3 protein: CAISDPGGRENTEAFF

V gene: TRBV19
D gene: NA
J gene: TRBJ1-4
clone size: few
CDR3 DNA: TGTGCCAGTAGTATAACCGGGGCTAATGAAAAACTGTTTTTT
CDR3 protein: CASSITGANEKLFF

V gene: TRBV19
D gene: NA
J gene: TRBJ2-7
clone size: many
CDR3 DNA: TGTGCCAGTGCCCTTGGCGGGGTGGCCTACGAGCAGTACTTC
CDR3 protein: CASALGGVAYEQYF

V gene: TRBV5-6
D gene: TRBD1
J gene: TRBJ1-1
clone size: few
CDR3 DNA: TGTGCCAGCAGCCCACCGGACAGGGAGGCCACTGAAGCTTTCTTT
CDR3 protein: CASSPPDREATEAFF

V gene: TRBV7-9
D gene: TRBD2
J gene: TRBJ2-3
clone size: NA
CDR3 DNA: TGTGCCAGCAGCACCCCGGTGGCGAGCGGGGGGACAGATACGCAGTATTTT
CDR3 protein: CASSTPVASGGTDTQYF

V gene: TRBV27
D gene: NA
J gene: TRBJ2-3
clone size: NA
CDR3 DNA: TGTGCCAGCAGTTTAAAGGAATTCACAGATACGCAGTATTTT
CDR3 protein: CASSLKEFTDTQYF

V gene: TRBV12-5
D gene: NA
J gene: TRBJ2-7
clone size: few
CDR3 DNA: TGTGCTAGTGGTTTGACCCAAGGGGGGCAAAAGGGAAAGGGGCAGTACTTC
CDR3 protein: CASGLTQGGQKGKGQYF

V gene: TRBV15
D gene: NA
J gene: TRBJ2-2
clone size: NA
CDR3 DNA: TGTGCCACCAGCAGAGATCTAGGCCAGGGCACCGGGGAGCTGTTTTTT
CDR3 protein: CATSRDLGQGTGELFF

V gene: TRBV24-1
D gene: NA
J gene: TRBJ1-1
clone size: NA
CDR3 DNA: TGTGCCACCAGTGATTCCCCCACGGGGGGCCAGAACACTGAAGCTTTCTTT
CDR3 protein: CATSDSPTGGQNTEAFF

V gene: TRBV14
D gene: NA
J gene: TRBJ1-4
clone size: NA
CDR3 DNA: TGTGCCAGCAGCCCCAGTGGAGGTGCAACTAATGAAAAACTGTTTTTT
CDR3 protein: CASSPSGGATNEKLFF

V gene: TRBV7-9
D gene: TRBD2
J gene: TRBJ2-7
clone size: once
CDR3 DNA: TGTGCCAGCAGCTTCATGTGGACTAGCGGGGGGTTCGCCTACGAGCAGTACTTC
CDR3 protein: CASSFMWTSGGFAYEQYF

V gene: TRBV6-6
D gene: TRBD1
J gene: TRBJ1-1
clone size: NA
CDR3 DNA: TGTGCCAGCAGTAGTCCCGGGACAGGAATGAACACTGAAGCTTTCTTT
CDR3 protein: CASSSPGTGMNTEAFF

V gene: TRBV18
D gene: TRBD1
J gene: TRBJ2-2
clone size: NA
CDR3 DNA: TGTGCCAGCTCACCACCTAGGACAGGGGCCCACACCGGGGAGCTGTTTTTT
CDR3 protein: CASSPPRTGAHTGELFF

V gene: TRBV7-9
D gene: NA
J gene: TRBJ1-3
clone size: NA
CDR3 DNA: TGTGCCAGCAGTTACGACATAAGCAACACCATATATTTT
CDR3 protein: CASSYDISNTIYF

V gene: TRBV30
D gene: NA
J gene: TRBJ2-3
clone size: NA
CDR3 DNA: TGTGCCTGGAGTCAGCGGAACTCAGATACGCAGTATTTT
CDR3 protein: CAWSQRNSDTQYF

V gene: TRBV6-5
D gene: NA
J gene: TRBJ2-3
clone size: NA
CDR3 DNA: TGTGCCAGCAGTTTCCTTGGGACAGATACGCAGTATTTT
CDR3 protein: CASSFLGTDTQYF

V gene: TRBV11-2
D gene: TRBD2
J gene: TRBJ2-1
clone size: NA
CDR3 DNA: TGTGCCAGCAGCTTAGTTAGGCCTAGCGGGGGTTGGGGGAATGAGCAGTTCTTC
CDR3 protein: CASSLVRPSGGWGNEQFF

V gene: TRBV5-1
D gene: NA
J gene: TRBJ1-1
clone size: NA
CDR3 DNA: TGCGCCAGCAGCTTGGGTTGGGGTGAAAACACTGAAGCTTTCTTT
CDR3 protein: CASSLGWGENTEAFF

V gene: TRBV4-1
D gene: TRBD2
J gene: TRBJ2-5
clone size: NA
CDR3 DNA: TGCGCCAGCAGCCGACGGGCCGCTAGCGGGAGGGGGGAGACCCAGTACTTC
CDR3 protein: CASSRRAASGRGETQYF

V gene: TRBV19
D gene: NA
J gene: TRBJ2-7
clone size: NA
CDR3 DNA: TGTGCCAGTAGAGAGACACTCCGCAGGGAGCAGTACTTC
CDR3 protein: CASRETLRREQYF

V gene: TRBV28
D gene: NA
J gene: TRBJ2-7
clone size: few
CDR3 DNA: TGTGCCAGCCTAGAGCCTACTACTACCGAGCAGTACTTC
CDR3 protein: CASLEPTTTEQYF

V gene: TRBV6-5
D gene: NA
J gene: TRBJ1-5
clone size: few
CDR3 DNA: TGTGCCAGCAGTCTACTTAGCAATCAGCCCCAGCATTTT
CDR3 protein: CASSLLSNQPQHF

V gene: TRBV10-1
D gene: TRBD2
J gene: TRBJ2-7
clone size: NA
CDR3 DNA: TGCGCCAGCAGTGAAAGACGCGGGGGGAAGGGGTCCTACGAGCAGTACTTC
CDR3 protein: CASSERRGGKGSYEQYF

V gene: TRBV12-3/TRBV12-4
D gene: TRBD1
J gene: TRBJ2-5
clone size: NA
CDR3 DNA: TGTGCCAGCAGACAGGGGGCAGAGACCCAGTACTTC
CDR3 protein: CASRQGAETQYF

V gene: TRBV21-1
D gene: NA
J gene: TRBJ2-3
clone size: NA
CDR3 DNA: TGTGCCAGCAGCAAATGCAAGCGGGTTCTCACAGATACGCAGTATTTT
CDR3 protein: CASSKCKRVLTDTQYF

V gene: TRBV19
D gene: NA
J gene: TRBJ2-4
clone size: NA
CDR3 DNA: TGTGCCAGTAGTATTAGGGGGGTAAACATTCAGTACTTC
CDR3 protein: CASSIRGVNIQYF

V gene: TRBV27
D gene: NA
J gene: TRBJ2-5
clone size: NA
CDR3 DNA: TGTGCCAGCAGTTTATGGAGCGTGGCGGGTCCCGGGGAGACCCAGTACTTC
CDR3 protein: CASSLWSVAGPGETQYF

V gene: TRBV3-1/TRBV3-2
D gene: NA
J gene: TRBJ2-1
clone size: NA
CDR3 DNA: TGTGCCAGCAGCCCGAGGGACACCGAGCAGTTCTTC
CDR3 protein: CASSPRDTEQFF

V gene: TRBV5-5
D gene: NA
J gene: TRBJ1-4
clone size: NA
CDR3 DNA: TGTGCCAGCAGCCCGGGAGTTCGGTCCTTTAATGAAAAACTGTTTTTT
CDR3 protein: CASSPGVRSFNEKLFF

V gene: TRBV10-3
D gene: TRBD2
J gene: TRBJ2-3
clone size: NA
CDR3 DNA: TGTGCCATCGGAGCGGGAGAAGATACGCAGTATTTT
CDR3 protein: CAIGAGEDTQYF

V gene: TRBV20-1
D gene: TRBD1
J gene: TRBJ2-7
clone size: NA
CDR3 DNA: TGCAGTGCGAGTATGGGACAGGGGGATTACGAGCAGTACTTC
CDR3 protein: CSASMGQGDYEQYF

V gene: TRBV3-1/TRBV3-2
D gene: TRBD1
J gene: TRBJ1-2
clone size: few
CDR3 DNA: TGTGCCAGCAGCCAGACCGGGACAGGGGGTTATGGCTACACCTTC
CDR3 protein: CASSQTGTGGYGYTF

V gene: TRBV18
D gene: TRBD1
J gene: TRBJ1-2
clone size: few
CDR3 DNA: TGTGCCAGCTCACCAGGGAGACAGGGGGGTTCGGGCTACACCTTC
CDR3 protein: CASSPGRQGGSGYTF

V gene: TRBV21-1
D gene: NA
J gene: TRBJ1-1
clone size: NA
CDR3 DNA: TGTGCCAGCCGAGGACAGCTGAACACTGAAGCTTTCTTT
CDR3 protein: CASRGQLNTEAFF

V gene: TRBV12-3/TRBV12-4
D gene: NA
J gene: TRBJ1-2
clone size: NA
CDR3 DNA: TGTGCCAGCAGCGTTTATAGGGCGGGCGGCTACACCTTC
CDR3 protein: CASSVYRAGGYTF

V gene: TRBV5-1
D gene: NA
J gene: TRBJ2-5
clone size: NA
CDR3 DNA: TGCGCCAGCAGCTTGAAAGGGGAAGAGACCCAGTACTTC
CDR3 protein: CASSLKGEETQYF

V gene: TRBV6-1
D gene: NA
J gene: TRBJ2-7
clone size: NA
CDR3 DNA: TGTGCCAGCAGTGAAGAGGTCTTTTCCGAGCAGTACTTC
CDR3 protein: CASSEEVFSEQYF

V gene: TRBV5-4
D gene: NA
J gene: TRBJ1-2
clone size: NA
CDR3 DNA: TGTGCCAGCAGCTACGACAACAATTATGGCTACACCTTC
CDR3 protein: CASSYDNNYGYTF

V gene: TRBV19
D gene: NA
J gene: TRBJ2-2
clone size: NA
CDR3 DNA: TGTGCCACCCGGACCTTGTCCGGGGAGCTGTTTTTT
CDR3 protein: CATRTLSGELFF

V gene: TRBV30
D gene: NA
J gene: TRBJ2-7
clone size: NA
CDR3 DNA: TGTGCCTGGAGTGGGCATTTGTCCTACGAGCAGTACTTC
CDR3 protein: CAWSGHLSYEQYF

V gene: TRBV19
D gene: TRBD1
J gene: TRBJ1-1
clone size: NA
CDR3 DNA: TGTGCCAGTAGTACCCCCGGACAGGGATGGAACACTGAAGCTTTCTTT
CDR3 protein: CASSTPGQGWNTEAFF